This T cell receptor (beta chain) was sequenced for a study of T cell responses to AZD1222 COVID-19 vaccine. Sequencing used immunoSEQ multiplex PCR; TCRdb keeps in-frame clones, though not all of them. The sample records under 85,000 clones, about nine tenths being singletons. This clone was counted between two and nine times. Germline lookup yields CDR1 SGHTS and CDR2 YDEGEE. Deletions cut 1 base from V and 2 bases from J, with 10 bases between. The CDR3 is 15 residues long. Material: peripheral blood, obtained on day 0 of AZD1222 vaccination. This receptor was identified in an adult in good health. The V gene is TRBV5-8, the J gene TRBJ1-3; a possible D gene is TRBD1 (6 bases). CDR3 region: CASSLRGGTGNTIYF. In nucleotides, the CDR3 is TGTGCCAGCAGCTTGCGGGGGGGCACTGGAAACACCATATATTTT.